This entry features one T cell receptor beta chain sequence. In every patient, relapse followed autologous stem cell transplantation, while exposure to brentuximab vedotin differed. The data stem from a study of PD-1 blockade in classical Hodgkin lymphoma. Profiling relied on immunoSEQ multiplex PCR, and the TCRdb table lists in-frame clones only, not all of them. Among 25,000 to 35,000 clones, 83% were seen once, and the ten largest hold roughly 20%. In germline, CDR1 is SGHVS, CDR2 FQNEAQ. The CDR3 is 13 amino acids. Deletions cut 3 bases from V and 4 bases from J, with 8 bases between. The sequences come from peripheral blood mononuclear cells (PBMCs), collected before the second cycle of nivolumab. The V gene is TRBV7-8, the J gene TRBJ2-3; possibly TRBD1 or TRBD2 for D (5 bases each). The clonotype was recovered from a human donor with classical Hodgkin lymphoma. CDR3 loop: CASSFGAADTQYF. The CDR3 DNA reads TGTGCCAGCAGCTTCGGGGCCGCAGATACGCAGTATTTT.